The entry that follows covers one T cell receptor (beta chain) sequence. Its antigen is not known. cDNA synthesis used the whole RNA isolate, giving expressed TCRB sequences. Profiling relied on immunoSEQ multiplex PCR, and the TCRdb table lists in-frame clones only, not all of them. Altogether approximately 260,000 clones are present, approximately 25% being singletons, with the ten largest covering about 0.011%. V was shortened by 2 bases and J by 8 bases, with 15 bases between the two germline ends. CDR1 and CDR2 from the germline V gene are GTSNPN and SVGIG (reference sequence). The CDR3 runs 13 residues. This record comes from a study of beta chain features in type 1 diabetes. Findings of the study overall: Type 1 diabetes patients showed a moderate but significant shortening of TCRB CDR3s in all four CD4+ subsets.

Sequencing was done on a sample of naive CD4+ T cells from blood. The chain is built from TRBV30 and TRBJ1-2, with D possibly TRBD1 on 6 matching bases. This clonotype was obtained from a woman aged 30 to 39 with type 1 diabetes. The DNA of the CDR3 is TGTGCCTGGAGTCAGCAGGGGTTTCGGGGCTACACCTTC. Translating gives CAWSQQGFRGYTF. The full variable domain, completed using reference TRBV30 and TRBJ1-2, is SQTIHQWPATLVQPVGSPLSLECTVEGTSNPNLYWYRQAAGRGLQLLFYSVGIGQISSEVPQNLSASRPQDRQFILSSKKLLLSDSGFYLCAWSQQGFRGYTFGSGTRLTVV.